This T cell receptor (beta chain) derives from a study of blood T cell repertoires in COVID-19. Study background: There were acute and convalescent COVID-19 samples, and they came from the United States, Italy and Spain. Sample material is recorded as cDNA or gDNA derived from T cells, B-cell-depleted T cells, or PBMCs.

Authors' analysis steps: Scientists estimated how many nucleated cells there were by amplifying reference gene primers. Clones were sequenced by immunoSEQ multiplex PCR, and TCRdb holds only the in-frame ones, with some missing. The DNA gave D and trimming, while V, J and clone size come from that table. The sample includes roughly 220,000 clones, approximately 78% of them seen just once. The sequence derives from a woman older than 75 with COVID-19, enrolled during active disease. Material for sequencing was peripheral blood.

The CDR3 nucleotides read TGTGCCAGCAGCGTAGGGGGAGCGGCCTCCTACAATGAGCAGTTCTTC. This translates into CASSVGGAASYNEQFF. The genes are TRBV9 and TRBJ2-1, with D maybe TRBD2 (5 bases). The ends were cut back, 0 bases at V and 0 bases at J, with 10 bases in the middle. Germline values: CDR1 SGDLS, CDR2 YYNGEE. CDR3 size: 16 residues.